This T cell receptor beta chain was recorded in a study of regulatory T cells in long-lasting Graves disease. Study outcomes and limitations: Lower TCR diversity characterized persistent Graves' patients relative to newly diagnosed patients.

In its sample, this clonotype was seen many times. Its antigen remains unknown. One end of the junction is discordant with germline, which a read error may explain. The time point was: newly diagnosed GD, antithyroid drugs for less than 3 months. RNA isolated from PBMCs was used to make the TCR library. HTBI primers from iRepertoire and Arm-PCR of CDR3 regions yielded the TCR beta libraries. One entry per CDR3 protein results from TCRdb running MiXCR on the multiplex PCR reads. The sample records over 400,000 distinct CDR3 sequences, 12% to 15% being singletons. From germline, CDR1 is SEHNR and CDR2 FQNEAQ (reference sequence). There are 13 residues in the CDR3. In addition, the sample was reused for a study of T cells in Graves' hyperthyroidism and ophthalmopathy. That source notes: Blood also showed most of the thyroid clonotypes that were expanded above 0.001.

The sample here was peripheral blood mononuclear cells (PBMCs), taken at new diagnosis, from a patient treated with antithyroid drugs. The rearrangement uses TRBV7-9 and TRBJ2-4; the D call may be TRBD1 or TRBD2 (5 bases each). This sequence originates from a woman aged 50 to 60 with Graves disease. CDR3 region: CASSLEAGTPHHF. The CDR3, as DNA: TGTGCCAGCAGCTTAGAGGCAGGGACCCCTCATCACTTC.